This is a list of T cell receptor beta chains from one sample in a study of blood T cell repertoires in COVID-19. The protocol was immunoSEQ multiplex PCR, while the TCRdb copy is restricted to in-frame clones and leaves out a portion. The data contain more than 85,000 clones, approximately 90% of them singletons. Sequencing used peripheral blood. These receptors were collected from a human donor in a cohort sampled during active COVID-19. CDR3s include the opening cysteine and the closing phenylalanine or tryptophan. Fields, in order: J gene, clone size, D gene, V gene, CDR3 DNA, CDR3 protein. A D gene is named only where the DNA matches it firmly. Some rows have no size entry. The others give once, few or many, or a class for an expanded clone.

>TRBJ2-3|-|-|TRBV5-5
TGTGCCAGCAGCCATGGTGGAACAGCCACAGATACGCAGTATTTT
CASSHGGTATDTQYF
>TRBJ1-1|-|-|TRBV29-1
TGCAGCGTTGAAAAGCGGGAGGAAGCTTTCTTT
CSVEKREEAFF
>TRBJ1-1|-|-|TRBV27
TGTGCCAGCAGTTTGTACAGAGACACTGAAGCTTTCTTT
CASSLYRDTEAFF
>TRBJ2-3|once|-|TRBV5-5
TGTGCCAGCAGCTTGGACTACCTCACAGATACGCAGTATTTT
CASSLDYLTDTQYF
>TRBJ1-5|-|TRBD1|TRBV24-1
TGTGCCACCAGTGATGCCGGGACAGGGGGCTATCAGCCCCAGCATTTT
CATSDAGTGGYQPQHF
>TRBJ1-6|few|-|TRBV28
TGTGCCAGCAGTTCAAATTCGGGGGTCGATTCACCCCTCCACTTT
CASSSNSGVDSPLHF
>TRBJ1-5|-|TRBD1|TRBV5-1
TGCGCCAGCAGTTTAGGGGGCCTGAATCAGCCCCAGCATTTT
CASSLGGLNQPQHF
>TRBJ2-7|-|-|TRBV5-1
TGCGCCAGCAGCTTGGCCGGAGGGTTCTACGAGCAGTACTTC
CASSLAGGFYEQYF
>TRBJ1-1|-|TRBD1|TRBV27
TGTGCCAGCAGTCCCTGGGACAGGCCTAACACTGAAGCTTTCTTT
CASSPWDRPNTEAFF
>TRBJ1-5|few|-|TRBV28
TGTGCCAGCAGTTTAGGAGGGTTGAATCAGCCCCAGCATTTT
CASSLGGLNQPQHF
>TRBJ1-3|-|-|TRBV7-9
TGTGCCAGCAGCAAAAGTAAACTGCTCTCTGGAAACACCATATATTTT
CASSKSKLLSGNTIYF
>TRBJ1-5|-|-|TRBV4-2
TGTGCCAGCAGCCAAGCCCGAGAGGCAGGGTTTGAGCCCCAGCATTTT
CASSQAREAGFEPQHF
>TRBJ2-7|-|-|TRBV5-4
TGTGCCAGCAGCTTGCGATCTAGGGGCGAGCAGTACTTC
CASSLRSRGEQYF
>TRBJ2-5|-|TRBD2|TRBV27
TGTGCCAGCAGCCCACTCCTGCTAGCGGCACAAGAGACCCAGTACTTC
CASSPLLLAAQETQYF
>TRBJ1-4|-|-|TRBV6-5
TGTGCCAGCAGTTCTACACCGGGTGCCTATAATGAAAAACTGTTTTTT
CASSSTPGAYNEKLFF
>TRBJ2-7|-|TRBD2|TRBV5-1
TGCGCCAGCAGCTTGGGTCCCTCGGGTAGCGGGAGCACCTACGAGCAGTACTTC
CASSLGPSGSGSTYEQYF
>TRBJ1-2|-|TRBD1|TRBV11-3
TGTGCCAGCAGATCCACCCACTTGGGACAGACTTATGGCTACACCTTC
CASRSTHLGQTYGYTF
>TRBJ2-7|few|TRBD2|TRBV18
TGTGCCAGCTCACCACTCGCCTCGGCGGGAGCGGAGACCTACGAGCAGTACTTC
CASSPLASAGAETYEQYF
>TRBJ2-3|-|-|TRBV7-9
TGTGCCAGCAGCTTCGGGCGGACAGAGGGTACAGATACGCAGTATTTT
CASSFGRTEGTDTQYF
>TRBJ2-5|-|-|TRBV6-5
TGTGCCAGCATTAAAAGCAGGGTTTTACGGGAGACCCAGTACTTC
CASIKSRVLRETQYF
>TRBJ2-1|-|TRBD1|TRBV11-2
TGTGCCAGCAGCTTTGTTGGGACAGGGGTTAGGAATGAGCAGTTCTTC
CASSFVGTGVRNEQFF
>TRBJ2-1|-|-|TRBV11-1
TGTGCCAGCAGCTCCGCGGTAGGCAATGAGCAGTTCTTC
CASSSAVGNEQFF
>TRBJ1-6|once|-|TRBV25-1
TGTGCCAGCAGTGAATACAGGGGAAATTCACCCCTCCACTTT
CASSEYRGNSPLHF
>TRBJ1-5|-|TRBD1|TRBV7-3
TGTGCCAGCAGCCCCGGGGACAGGTTTTTCAATCAGCCCCAGCATTTT
CASSPGDRFFNQPQHF
>TRBJ1-3|-|-|TRBV28
TGTGCCAGCAGCCCCGCGGGGATGTCTGGAAACACCATATATTTT
CASSPAGMSGNTIYF
>TRBJ1-4|-|-|TRBV28
TGTGCCAGCAGTTTATTAAGTAACAGTAATGAAAAACTGTTTTTT
CASSLLSNSNEKLFF
>TRBJ1-5|few|TRBD1|TRBV6-6
TGTGCCAGCACGACAGGGGCAAATCAGCCCCAGCATTTT
CASTTGANQPQHF